The clone carrying this TCR beta chain was seen more than once but under ten times. This sample was taken from a study of cytomegalovirus exposure and HLA in healthy donors. Trimming took 3 bases from V and 1 from J, leaving 8 bases between them. Per the germline V gene, CDR1 is SGHTS and CDR2 is YDEGEE. The CDR3 runs 14 residues. The PCR was carried out with 60 Vbeta primers and 13 Jbeta primers. TCRdb's copy holds only in-frame clones and misses some; the assay was immunoSEQ multiplex PCR. The sample shows some 180,000 clones, 9.5% of them seen only once. Sequencing used PBMCs. The clonotype was recovered from a woman in her thirties in good health and CMV-seropositive. The chain is built from TRBV5-8 and TRBJ1-5; no reliable D call. The DNA of the CDR3 is TGTGCCAGCAGCTATCGAGGGAGCAATCAGCCCCAGCATTTT. This sequence encodes CASSYRGSNQPQHF.